These T cell receptor beta chains were read from a single sample in a study of CD8 T cells in ankylosing spondylitis. In TCRdb, the 5' RACE reads were re-called with MiXCR into one record per CDR3 protein. The sample has a few hundred thousand distinct CDR3 sequences, roughly an eighth seen once; the top ten hold approximately 6.2%. Sequencing input: blood, either unsorted or a sorted T cell fraction (not recorded which). The receptors shown here come from a male donor with ankylosing spondylitis. CDR3s include the opening cysteine and the closing phenylalanine or tryptophan. Fields, in order: V gene, J gene, CDR3 protein.

v_gene: TRBV12-3/TRBV12-4; j_gene: TRBJ2-2; CDR3aa: CASSFGGYTGELFF
v_gene: TRBV7-9; j_gene: TRBJ2-1; CDR3aa: CASSSQSGVRGFF
v_gene: TRBV7-9; j_gene: TRBJ2-1; CDR3aa: CASRPGTGTYNEQFF
v_gene: TRBV7-2; j_gene: TRBJ2-7; CDR3aa: CASSLITGYEQYF
v_gene: TRBV12-3/TRBV12-4; j_gene: TRBJ1-4; CDR3aa: CASSFFPGRGQGSEKLFF
v_gene: TRBV7-9; j_gene: TRBJ1-1; CDR3aa: CASSFVQEAFF
v_gene: TRBV20-1; j_gene: TRBJ1-6; CDR3aa: CSASSRRDNSPLHF
v_gene: TRBV27; j_gene: TRBJ2-1; CDR3aa: CASIGPLAGIYNEQFF
v_gene: TRBV7-9; j_gene: TRBJ1-2; CDR3aa: CASTTGSGSMMGYTF
v_gene: TRBV7-9; j_gene: TRBJ1-1; CDR3aa: CASSYAHREPEAFF
v_gene: TRBV7-7; j_gene: TRBJ2-1; CDR3aa: CASSSGQLSSYNEQFF
v_gene: TRBV3-1; j_gene: TRBJ1-3; CDR3aa: CASSPLGISGNTIYF
v_gene: TRBV11-3; j_gene: TRBJ2-1; CDR3aa: CASSFIAGGSEQFF
v_gene: TRBV12-3/TRBV12-4; j_gene: TRBJ2-7; CDR3aa: CASSHLAGQGAYEQYF
v_gene: TRBV7-2; j_gene: TRBJ2-1; CDR3aa: CASSPGNPYNEQFF
v_gene: TRBV5-6; j_gene: TRBJ1-2; CDR3aa: CASSIRQDGNYGYTF
v_gene: TRBV11-2; j_gene: TRBJ2-5; CDR3aa: CASSFKLQGQETQYF
v_gene: TRBV10-3; j_gene: TRBJ2-2; CDR3aa: CAISAPGQTNTGELFF
v_gene: TRBV7-9; j_gene: TRBJ2-1; CDR3aa: CASSLYQEQFF
v_gene: TRBV27; j_gene: TRBJ2-7; CDR3aa: CASSRGPGQGNHEQYF
v_gene: TRBV11-2; j_gene: TRBJ2-3; CDR3aa: CASSLLTGEDTQYF
v_gene: TRBV2; j_gene: TRBJ1-5; CDR3aa: CANSQGWNQPQHF
v_gene: TRBV20-1; j_gene: TRBJ1-1; CDR3aa: CSAQSGARNTEAFF
v_gene: TRBV20-1; j_gene: TRBJ2-3; CDR3aa: CSASPMLAGTDTQYF
v_gene: TRBV30; j_gene: TRBJ2-7; CDR3aa: CAWSAGTEPYEQYF
v_gene: TRBV7-9; j_gene: TRBJ2-3; CDR3aa: CASSSPLRGSRPDTQYF
v_gene: TRBV9; j_gene: TRBJ2-1; CDR3aa: CASSASSRPLGNEQFF
v_gene: TRBV7-9; j_gene: TRBJ2-7; CDR3aa: CASSLGQNRRYF
v_gene: TRBV12-3/TRBV12-4; j_gene: TRBJ1-4; CDR3aa: CASSPQGAPYNEKLFF
v_gene: TRBV12-3/TRBV12-4; j_gene: TRBJ1-6; CDR3aa: CASSLGSSRVPLHF
v_gene: TRBV10-3; j_gene: TRBJ2-3; CDR3aa: CATETGGSDTQYF
v_gene: TRBV12-3/TRBV12-4; j_gene: TRBJ2-1; CDR3aa: CASSPWGDKWSEQFF
v_gene: TRBV28; j_gene: TRBJ2-2; CDR3aa: CASRLVTGELFF
v_gene: TRBV15; j_gene: TRBJ1-5; CDR3aa: CATSRDRQPQHF
v_gene: TRBV10-1; j_gene: TRBJ2-5; CDR3aa: CASSESRGRRETQYF
v_gene: TRBV11-2; j_gene: TRBJ1-6; CDR3aa: CASSLLAAFSPLHF
v_gene: TRBV29-1; j_gene: TRBJ2-7; CDR3aa: CSVVWVELGEQYF
v_gene: TRBV5-1; j_gene: TRBJ1-2; CDR3aa: CASSPYRASSYGYTF
v_gene: TRBV6-2/TRBV6-3; j_gene: TRBJ2-3; CDR3aa: CASSYSKGGSTDTQYF
v_gene: TRBV20-1; j_gene: TRBJ2-1; CDR3aa: CSARTSGRLRDDNEQFF
v_gene: TRBV20-1; j_gene: TRBJ2-7; CDR3aa: CSAQDRRETLYEQYF
v_gene: TRBV3-1; j_gene: TRBJ1-1; CDR3aa: CASSLEGGRATEAFF